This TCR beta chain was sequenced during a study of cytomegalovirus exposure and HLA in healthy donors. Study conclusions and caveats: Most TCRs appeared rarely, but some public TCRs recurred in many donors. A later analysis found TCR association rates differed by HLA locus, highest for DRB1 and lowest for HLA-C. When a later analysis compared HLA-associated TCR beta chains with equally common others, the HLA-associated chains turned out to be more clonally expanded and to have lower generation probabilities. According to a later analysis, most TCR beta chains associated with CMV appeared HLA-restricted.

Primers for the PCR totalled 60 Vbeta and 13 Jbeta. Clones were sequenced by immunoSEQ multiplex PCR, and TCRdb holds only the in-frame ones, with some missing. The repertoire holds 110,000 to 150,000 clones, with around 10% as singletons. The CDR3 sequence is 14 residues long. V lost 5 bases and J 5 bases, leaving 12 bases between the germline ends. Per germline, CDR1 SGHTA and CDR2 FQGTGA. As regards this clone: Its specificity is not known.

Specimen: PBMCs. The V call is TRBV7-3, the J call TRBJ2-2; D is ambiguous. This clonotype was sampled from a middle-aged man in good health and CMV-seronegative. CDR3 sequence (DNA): TGTGCCAGCAGCCTCCACCGTCAGACCGGGGAGCTGTTTTTT. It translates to CASSLHRQTGELFF.